This T cell receptor (beta chain) appears in the sequencing data of a study of blood T cell repertoires in COVID-19. As for the study in general: Some COVID-19 samples were acute and others convalescent; all came from the United States, Italy and Spain. T cells, B-cell-depleted T cells, or PBMCs provided the cDNA or gDNA that served as material.

Looked up from germline, CDR1 is SGHDN and CDR2 is FVKESK. There are 14 residues in the CDR3. V shed 4 bases and J shed 3 bases, with 10 bases lying between them. In the authors' methods: Amplifying reference gene primers gave estimates of nucleated cell counts. Sequencing was performed with immunoSEQ multiplex PCR; in TCRdb, only in-frame clones are kept and a portion is missing. That table gives V, J and clone size, and the DNA gave D and trimming. The sample contains roughly 100,000 clones, about 70% of which appear only once. Sequencing was performed on peripheral blood. The chain joins TRBV14 to TRBJ1-5, with D possibly matching TRBD1 (6 bases). The receptor was isolated from a human donor with acute or convalescent COVID-19. The donor label of this sample is uncertain. CDR3 bases: TGTGCCAGCAGCCGATCAGGGGTCAATCAGCCCCAGCATTTT. This gives the protein CASSRSGVNQPQHF.